This T cell receptor beta chain came from a study of human T cells and chemical hapten exposure. Study context: Chiefly female patients presented with alopecia areata, totalis or universalis. Study results and caveats: Correlating positively with patch test score were the PT1 expanded TCR counts.

Of note for this clonotype: The target antigen is unknown.

Within the library, unique molecular identifiers were attached to each individual cDNA molecule. One entry per CDR3 protein, called by TCRdb with MiXCR from the RACE reads. In the table there are tens of thousands of distinct CDR3 sequences, 9.5% to 10% of which are singletons. Looked up from germline, CDR1 is SGHVS and CDR2 is FNYEAQ. V was clipped by 4 bases and J by 0 bases, with 12 bases between them. The CDR3 totals 15 residues. Documented time point: pre-sensitization, week 0. Treatment of the sample: therapeutic diphenylcyclopropenone sensitization with weekly scalp DPC. The study extracted total RNA from unfractionated whole blood. Non-pregnant alopecia patients aged 18 to 70, suitable for DPC therapy.

The chain links TRBV7-6 to TRBJ2-5; D possibly matches TRBD1 or TRBD2 (5 bases each). The origin of this receptor is a woman under 40 with alopecia areata. Some clones in this sample may be carry-over from other donors' samples. Sequenced here: whole blood, sampled in connection with sensitization to the hapten diphenylcyclopropenone (DPC). The CDR3 bases are TGTGCCAGCAGCTCACTAGACAGTTACCAAGAGACCCAGTACTTC. It specifies CASSSLDSYQETQYF.